These 2 T cell receptor beta chains came from one sample sequenced in a study of technical replicates of blood from several donors. Method: immunoSEQ multiplex PCR; TCRdb's copy keeps in-frame clones and lacks some. The sample records over 70,000 clones, around 90% being singletons. Sequences were obtained from T cells isolated from PBMCs. The receptor source for this set is a human donor in good health.

The chain joins TRBV5-6 to TRBJ1-2; TRBD1 might be the D (6 bases). Trimming removed 4 bases from V and 4 bases from J, with 11 bases in between. The germline gives CDR1 SGHDT, CDR2 YYEEEE. The CDR3 totals 13 residues. The CDR3 DNA sequence: TGTGCCAGCAGCCCCGGACAGATCTATGGCTACACCTTC. Amino acid sequence: CASSPGQIYGYTF.

A remark on this clone: A junction end diverges from the germline sequence, so it may reflect a read error. The V gene is TRBV7-7, the J gene TRBJ2-3; 11 bases are shared with TRBD2. Germline assignment: CDR1 SSHAT and CDR2 FNYEAQ (reference sequence). This CDR3 spans 15 amino acids. The CDR3 nucleotides read TGTGCTAGCAGCTTAGCGGGAGGGCTAGGAGATACGCAGTATTTT. Translated: CASSLAGGLGDTQYF.